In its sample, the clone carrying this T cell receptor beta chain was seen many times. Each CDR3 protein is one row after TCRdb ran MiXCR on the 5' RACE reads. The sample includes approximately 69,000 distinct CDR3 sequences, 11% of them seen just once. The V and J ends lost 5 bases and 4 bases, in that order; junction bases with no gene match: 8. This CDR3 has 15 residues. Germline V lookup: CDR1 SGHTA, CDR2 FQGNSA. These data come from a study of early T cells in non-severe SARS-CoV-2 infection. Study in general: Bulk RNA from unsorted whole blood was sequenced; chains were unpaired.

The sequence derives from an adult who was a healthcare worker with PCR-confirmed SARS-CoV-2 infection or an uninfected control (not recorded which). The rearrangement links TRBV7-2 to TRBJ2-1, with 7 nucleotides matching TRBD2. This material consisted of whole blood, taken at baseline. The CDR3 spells CASSHGSGPYNEQFF. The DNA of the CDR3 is TGTGCCAGCAGCCACGGTAGCGGGCCGTACAATGAGCAGTTCTTC.